Below, 27 T cell receptor beta chains from the same sample are listed, as sequenced in a study of blood T cell repertoires in COVID-19. Sequencing used immunoSEQ multiplex PCR; TCRdb keeps in-frame clones, though not all of them. The data show some 60,000 clones, with 81% seen just once and 25% to 30% held by the top ten. Sequences were obtained from peripheral blood. The receptors were gathered from a woman aged 80 or older with active or convalescent COVID-19.

The chain combines TRBV12-3 or TRBV12-4 with TRBJ1-2, with 8 bases matching TRBD1. The CDR3 extends over 13 amino acids. V lost 6 bases, J lost 8 bases, and 8 bases stayed unmatched. The CDR3 spells CASSNRDRWGYTF. CDR3 sequence (DNA): TGTGCCAGCAGCAACCGGGACAGGTGGGGCTACACCTTC.

The chain uses TRBV6-5 and TRBJ1-2, with a tentative D call TRBD1 (6 bases). Germline-derived CDR1 and CDR2 are MNHEY and SVGAGI. V was shortened by 10 bases and J by 8 bases, with 23 bases between the two germline ends. The CDR3 spans 14 residues. The CDR3 loop reads CATLEREGGWGYTF. The DNA of the CDR3 is TGTGCCACCCTGGAGAGGGAAGGGGGTTGGGGCTACACCTTC.

The V and J genes are TRBV28 and TRBJ2-7, with TRBD1 matching 7 bases. From germline, CDR1 is MDHEN and CDR2 SYDVKM. V lost 2 bases and J lost 6; bases outside the gene matches: 1. The CDR3 is 12 amino acids. This CDR3 is CASSLDRAEQYF. Written as DNA, the CDR3 is TGTGCCAGCAGTTTAGACAGGGCCGAGCAGTACTTC.

This chain uses TRBV9 with TRBJ2-3; TRBD2 matches 7 bases. Germline loops: CDR1 SGDLS, CDR2 YYNGEE. This CDR3 has 14 residues. Germline trimming cut 3 bases from V and 2 bases from J; bases unmatched to any gene: 3. The CDR3 nucleotides read TGTGCCAGCAGCGCGACTAGCTACACAGATACGCAGTATTTT. It yields the protein CASSATSYTDTQYF.

The V gene is TRBV15, the J gene TRBJ1-3, with D possibly being TRBD1 (5 bases). The CDR3 totals 16 residues. Germline CDR1 and CDR2: LNHNV and YYDKDF (reference sequence). With 3 bases removed from V and 5 bases from J, the gap between germline ends came to 17 bases. The CDR3 region is CATSSHSDSPRNTIYF. Written as DNA, the CDR3 is TGTGCCACCAGCAGCCATTCCGACAGTCCCCGAAACACCATATATTTT.

This chain joins TRBV27 and TRBJ1-2; 7 bases match TRBD1. The V segment lost 2 bases and the J segment 5 bases; nucleotides outside the gene matches: 2. Germline CDR1 reads MNHEY; CDR2 reads SMNVEV (reference sequence). The CDR3 loop spans 13 amino acids. Here the CDR3 reads CASSLNRGYGYTF. The DNA for the CDR3 is TGTGCCAGCAGTTTAAACAGGGGTTATGGCTACACCTTC.

The rearrangement links TRBV5-4 to TRBJ2-7; 10 bases are shared with TRBD1. The CDR3 consists of 16 residues. V shed 5 bases, J shed 3 bases, and the junction held 11 bases outside the gene matches. Looked up from germline, CDR1 is SGHNT and CDR2 is YYREEE (reference sequence). The CDR3 coding sequence is TGTGCCAGCAGGAAGGACAGGGGGGAACATCGCTACGAGCAGTACTTC. It specifies CASRKDRGEHRYEQYF.

CDR3 nucleotides: TGTGCCACCAGCAGAGACCCGGGACAGGGCTCCAATGAGCAGTTCTTC. This sequence encodes CATSRDPGQGSNEQFF. This chain uses TRBV15 with TRBJ2-1; TRBD1 matches 9 bases. In germline, CDR1 is LNHNV, CDR2 YYDKDF (reference sequence). The CDR3 contains 16 residues. Unmatched junction bases numbered 6, after V lost 0 bases and J lost 6 bases.

The V call is TRBV19, the J call TRBJ2-5; 7 bases fit TRBD2. With 3 bases clipped from V and 5 bases from J, the junction kept 12 bases outside the gene matches. Germline-derived CDR1 and CDR2 are LNHDA and SQIVND (reference sequence). The CDR3 is 16 amino acids. CDR3 amino acids: CASSISPGPAGETQYF. CDR3 bases: TGTGCCAGTAGTATTTCCCCCGGGCCAGCGGGGGAGACCCAGTACTTC.

The V gene is TRBV19, the J gene TRBJ1-2; 7 bases line up with TRBD1. CDR3 length: 14 amino acids. V lost 9 bases, J lost 1 base, and 8 bases stayed unmatched. Per the germline V gene, CDR1 is LNHDA and CDR2 is SQIVND (reference sequence). The CDR3 DNA is TGTGCCAGCCGACAGGGATCTGGTAACTATGGCTACACCTTC. This encodes CASRQGSGNYGYTF.

The chain uses TRBV6-2 or TRBV6-3 and TRBJ2-1, with 15 bases fitting TRBD2. V shed 2 bases and J 9 bases; nucleotides not matched to a gene: 8. There are 17 residues in the CDR3. The germline V gene has CDR1 MNHEY and CDR2 SVGEGT. The CDR3 DNA reads TGTGCCAGCAGTTACGCGTCTGGACTAGCGGGGGGGCGTGAGCAGTTCTTC. Translation gives CASSYASGLAGGREQFF.

The chain combines TRBV27 with TRBJ1-1; TRBD1 is a possible D gene (6 bases). Germline lookup yields CDR1 MNHEY and CDR2 SMNVEV (reference sequence). CDR3 length: 13 residues. Trimming cost V 3 bases and J 4 bases, with 9 bases left between them. The CDR3 reads CASSLTGGTEAFF. The DNA for the CDR3 is TGTGCCAGCAGTTTGACAGGAGGCACTGAAGCTTTCTTT.

The table lists this clone with a few counts. The chain links TRBV15 to TRBJ2-2; TRBD2 matches 8 bases. The CDR3 contains 17 residues. Losses at the gene ends were 0 bases for V and 3 bases for J; bases not matched to a gene: 6. CDR1 and CDR2 from the germline V gene are LNHNV and YYDKDF (reference sequence). CDR3 sequence: CATSREGLEWYTGELFF. The CDR3 nucleotides read TGTGCCACCAGCAGAGAGGGACTAGAGTGGTACACCGGGGAGCTGTTTTTT. The full variable domain, its missing parts supplied by reference TRBV15 and TRBJ2-2, is DAMVIQNPRYQVTQFGKPVTLSCSQTLNHNVMYWYQQKSSQAPKLLFHYYDKDFNNEADTPDNFQSRRPNTSFCFLDIRSPGLGDTAMYLCATSREGLEWYTGELFFGEGSRLTVL.

The chain is built from TRBV3-1 (or the pseudogene TRBV3-2) and TRBJ1-4; D is uncertain. Trimming took off 2 bases at V and 7 bases at J, with 2 bases between the two ends. The CDR3 length is 11 residues. Per the germline V gene, CDR1 is LGHDT and CDR2 is YNNKEL (reference sequence). Here the CDR3 reads CASSQLEKLFF. CDR3 in DNA: TGTGCCAGCAGCCAACTTGAAAAACTGTTTTTT.

The chain couples TRBV11-2 to TRBJ2-7, with 13 bases fitting TRBD2. Losses at the gene ends were 5 bases for V and 5 bases for J; bases not matched to a gene: 12. Germline values: CDR1 SGHAT, CDR2 FQNNGV. This CDR3 has 17 residues. CDR3 bases: TGTGCCAGCAGCCCACCGCCCGGGACTAGCGGGGCTGACGAGCAGTACTTC. It is translated as CASSPPPGTSGADEQYF.

V usage is TRBV2 and J usage is TRBJ2-2, with 9 bases identical to TRBD2. The CDR3 covers 17 residues. Unmatched junction bases numbered 12, after V lost 3 bases and J lost 7 bases. Germline CDR1 reads SNHLY; CDR2 reads FYNNEI. CDR3 protein: CASSDLAGRSLVGELFF. As DNA, the CDR3 is TGTGCCAGCAGTGACCTAGCGGGGAGATCTCTCGTCGGGGAGCTGTTTTTT. Using reference TRBV2 and TRBJ2-2 for the parts outside the CDR3, the full variable domain is EPEVTQTPSHQVTQMGQEVILRCVPISNHLYFYWYRQILGQKVEFLVSFYNNEISEKSEIFDDQFSVERPDGSNFTLKIRSTKLEDSAMYFCASSDLAGRSLVGELFFGEGSRLTVL.

The chain is built from TRBV2 and TRBJ2-1; a possible D gene is TRBD1 (5 bases). Germline V gene lookup returns CDR1 SNHLY and CDR2 FYNNEI. Trimming removed 7 bases at V and 8 bases at J, with 15 bases between. The CDR3 has 13 amino acids. The CDR3 DNA follows: TGTGCCAGCACGCGCAGGGTTGGGGATGAGCAGTTCTTC. Amino acids: CASTRRVGDEQFF.

V usage is TRBV5-1 and J usage is TRBJ1-3, with D possibly matching TRBD1 (5 bases). Per germline, CDR1 SGHRS and CDR2 YFSETQ. This CDR3 has 15 amino acids. V gave up 3 bases and J gave up 1 base, with 11 bases separating them. The chain's CDR3 is CASSSQGNSGNTIYF. CDR3 nucleotides: TGCGCCAGCAGCTCCCAGGGTAATTCTGGAAACACCATATATTTT.

This chain joins TRBV5-8 and TRBJ1-6; no clear D gene. The CDR3 totals 14 residues. Germline V gene lookup returns CDR1 SGHTS and CDR2 YDEGEE. V was cut by 2 bases and J by 11 bases, with 14 bases left in between. CDR3 residues: CASSFSGFDPPLHF. The CDR3, as DNA: TGTGCCAGCAGCTTTTCGGGGTTTGATCCACCCCTCCACTTT.

This clone appeared a few times. The chain employs TRBV6-6 and TRBJ1-2, with D perhaps TRBD1 (5 bases). The CDR3 length is 14 residues. V was trimmed by 6 bases and J by 5 bases, leaving 16 bases between them. Germline-derived CDR1 and CDR2 are MNHNY and SVGAGI (reference sequence). CDR3 bases: TGTGCCAGCAGGTCCCAAGGGGTCGAATATGGCTACACCTTC. Translation: CASRSQGVEYGYTF.

The chain is built from TRBV7-3 and TRBJ2-3, with 9 bases identical to TRBD2. CDR3 length: 17 residues. After removal of 1 base from V and 2 bases from J, the junction contained 7 bases not matched to a gene. CDR1 SGHTA and CDR2 FQGTGA come from the germline V gene. The CDR3 loop is CASSLKGSGGPTDTQYF. The CDR3 nucleotides are TGTGCCAGCAGCTTAAAGGGGAGCGGGGGGCCCACAGATACGCAGTATTTT.

The chain is built from TRBV6-6 and TRBJ1-3, with a tentative D call TRBD1 (5 bases). The germline V gene has CDR1 MNHNY and CDR2 SVGAGI (reference sequence). The CDR3 runs to 13 residues. The V gene lost 6 bases and the J gene lost 1 base, with 7 bases spanning the gap. CDR3 loop: CASRGLSGNTIYF. The DNA for the CDR3 is TGTGCCAGCAGGGGACTGTCTGGAAACACCATATATTTT.

This sequence joins TRBV6-1 and TRBJ2-7; D is unclear. Trimming removed 3 bases from V and 3 bases from J, with 6 bases in between. CDR3 length: 12 residues. Germline V gene sequence: CDR1 MNHNS, CDR2 SASEGT. This CDR3 reads CASSDQNYEQYF. CDR3 DNA: TGTGCCAGCAGTGACCAGAACTACGAGCAGTACTTC.

The chain links TRBV7-8 to TRBJ1-4; 8 nucleotides align to TRBD1. Germline CDR1 reads SGHVS; CDR2 reads FQNEAQ. Losses at the gene ends were 6 bases for V and 8 bases for J; bases not matched to a gene: 11. This CDR3 has 15 residues. CDR3 amino acids: CASSIPGQGREKLFF. The DNA for the CDR3 is TGTGCCAGCAGTATTCCCGGACAGGGAAGAGAAAAACTGTTTTTT.

V and J are TRBV11-1 and TRBJ2-7; 7 positions match TRBD2. The CDR3 consists of 16 residues. CDR1 SGHAT and CDR2 FQDESV come from the germline V gene (reference sequence). The junction had 10 bases not matched to a gene; V was cut back by 5 bases and J by 0 bases. This chain's CDR3 is CASSQEGRVPSYEQYF. CDR3 nucleotide sequence: TGTGCCAGCAGCCAAGAAGGGAGGGTCCCCTCCTACGAGCAGTACTTC.

The chain is built from TRBV2 and TRBJ2-3, with a possible D match to TRBD2 (5 bases). Per germline, CDR1 SNHLY and CDR2 FYNNEI. This CDR3 has 16 residues. The V end was cut by 7 bases, the J end by 4 bases, with 21 bases between. Here the CDR3 DNA reads TGTGCCAGCAAGAGTGAGGGCTCCCTTGCAGCAGATACGCAGTATTTT. Its protein is CASKSEGSLAADTQYF. Variable domain in full (rest from reference TRBV2 and TRBJ2-3): EPEVTQTPSHQVTQMGQEVILRCVPISNHLYFYWYRQILGQKVEFLVSFYNNEISEKSEIFDDQFSVERPDGSNFTLKIRSTKLEDSAMYFCASKSEGSLAADTQYFGPGTRLTVL.

This sequence joins TRBV14 and TRBJ1-5; no firm D call. Germline V gene sequence: CDR1 SGHDN, CDR2 FVKESK. The CDR3 sequence is 12 residues long. V gave up 1 base and J gave up 7 bases, with 5 bases separating them. The CDR3 here is CASSQVLQPQHF. DNA of the CDR3: TGTGCCAGCAGCCAAGTCCTACAGCCCCAGCATTTT. Filled out from reference TRBV14 and TRBJ1-5, the complete variable domain reads EAGVTQFPSHSVIEKGQTVTLRCDPISGHDNLYWYRRVMGKEIKFLLHFVKESKQDESGMPNNRFLAERTGGTYSTLKVQPAELEDSGVYFCASSQVLQPQHFGDGTRLSIL.